The 10 T cell receptor beta chains reported below all come from one sample, sequenced in a study of CD8 T cell repertoires and HIV-1 epitope variants. Sequencing was performed with immunoSEQ multiplex PCR; in TCRdb, only in-frame clones are kept and a portion is missing. The repertoire holds several thousand clones, more than 65% seen once, with 35% to 55% in the top ten. These receptors have no known antigen. Sequencing was done on a sample of cultured CD8+ T cells derived from PBMCs. These TCRs come from a male donor with HIV.

The genes are TRBV28 and TRBJ2-2; D gene uncertain. Germline assignment: CDR1 MDHEN and CDR2 SYDVKM. The CDR3 extends over 12 amino acids. With 8 bases removed from V and 6 bases from J, the gap between germline ends came to 10 bases. In nucleotides, the CDR3 is TGTGCCAGCGGGTTGTCTGCCGGGGAGCTGTTTTTT. It encodes CASGLSAGELFF.

The CDR3 sequence: CASRKGGLSTDTQYF. The DNA for the CDR3 is TGTGCCAGCAGAAAAGGCGGCCTCAGCACAGATACGCAGTATTTT. The chain uses TRBV6-5 and TRBJ2-3; D is undetermined. The germline CDR1 and CDR2 sequences are MNHEY and SVGAGI. This CDR3 is built from 15 residues. Deletions cut 6 bases from V and 0 bases from J, with 13 bases between.

J is TRBJ1-1 and V is TRBV6-5, with TRBD1 as a possible D gene (5 bases). Germline V gene lookup returns CDR1 MNHEY and CDR2 SVGAGI. The CDR3 loop spans 14 amino acids. The germline V and J ends were trimmed by 6 bases and 5 bases, with 16 bases remaining between them. DNA for the CDR3: TGTGCCAGCAGCTACGGGGGGGGGAGGACTGAAGCTTTCTTT. Translation: CASSYGGGRTEAFF.

This rearrangement joins TRBV5-5 to TRBJ2-7; possibly TRBD1 for D (6 bases). Germline V gives CDR1 SGHKS, CDR2 YYEKEE (reference sequence). This CDR3 is built from 14 residues. Trimming removed 4 bases from V and 2 bases from J, with 13 bases in between. This CDR3 is CASSLNPGAYEQYF. The DNA for the CDR3 is TGTGCCAGCAGCCTCAACCCAGGGGCCTACGAGCAGTACTTC.

By sample fraction, this clone is medium-sized. The chain combines TRBV27 with TRBJ1-6; 8 bases line up with TRBD1. The junction had 9 bases not matched to a gene; V was cut back by 6 bases and J by 5 bases. The CDR3 spans 16 residues. Germline V gene sequence: CDR1 MNHEY, CDR2 SMNVEV (reference sequence). CDR3 protein: CASSRTSRGHNSPLHF. DNA of the CDR3: TGTGCCAGCAGCAGGACTAGCAGGGGGCATAATTCACCCCTCCACTTT.

The J gene is TRBJ1-4, the V gene TRBV30, with D uncertain. The V and J ends lost 4 bases and 8 bases respectively, with 11 bases between them. The CDR3 is 12 residues long. Per germline, CDR1 GTSNPN and CDR2 SVGIG (reference sequence). The CDR3 protein is CAWKSRTEKLFF. The CDR3 nucleotides are TGTGCCTGGAAAAGCCGTACGGAAAAACTGTTTTTT.

The chain recombines TRBV5-1 with TRBJ2-7; 8 nucleotides align to TRBD1. There are 14 residues in the CDR3. In germline, CDR1 is SGHRS, CDR2 YFSETQ. Trimming at V came to 0 bases and at J to 6 bases, leaving 5 bases not matched to a gene. The CDR3 spells CASSLANRGSEQYF. In DNA form, the CDR3 reads TGCGCCAGCAGCTTGGCCAACAGGGGGAGCGAGCAGTACTTC.

The chain couples TRBV28 to TRBJ1-1, with a tentative D call TRBD1 (6 bases). Trimming shortened V by 5 bases and J by 0 bases, and 13 bases separated the two germline ends. CDR1 and CDR2 (germline): MDHEN, SYDVKM. The CDR3 has 15 residues. CDR3: CASSPRTEMNTEAFF. The CDR3 DNA reads as TGTGCCAGCAGTCCGCGGACAGAGATGAACACTGAAGCTTTCTTT.

V usage is TRBV7-9 and J usage is TRBJ2-1; 13 positions agree with TRBD2. This CDR3 has 17 residues. V dropped 4 bases and J dropped 6; count of bases not matched to a gene: 9. Per germline, CDR1 SEHNR and CDR2 FQNEAQ (reference sequence). CDR3 protein: CASSSGLAGIFRNEQFF. In nucleotides, the CDR3 is TGTGCCAGCAGCTCGGGACTAGCGGGGATTTTTCGCAATGAGCAGTTCTTC.

The chain has TRBV7-3 and TRBJ2-1, with 8 bases aligning to TRBD1. This CDR3 is 24 amino acids long. Germline V gives CDR1 SGHTA, CDR2 FQGTGA. With 0 bases clipped from V and 5 bases from J, the junction kept 30 bases outside the gene matches. The CDR3 spells CASSLTPRTGLGERWPGENNEQFF. CDR3 nucleotides: TGTGCCAGCAGCTTAACCCCGCGGACAGGGTTAGGCGAGCGATGGCCCGGAGAAAACAATGAGCAGTTCTTC.